This entry concerns a single TCR beta chain. V dropped 3 bases and J dropped 7; count of bases not matched to a gene: 5. This CDR3 has 13 residues. Germline V CDR1 and CDR2: DFQATT, SNEGSKA (reference sequence). The data stem from a study of blood T cell repertoires in COVID-19. Study overall: Whether acute or convalescent, the COVID-19 samples came from the United States, Italy and Spain. T cells, B-cell-depleted T cells, or PBMCs supplied cDNA or gDNA.

Using immunoSEQ multiplex PCR, the repertoire was profiled, and TCRdb retains in-frame clones only, with some absent. The sample lists 80,000 to 95,000 clones, approximately 77% occurring once. The V gene is TRBV20-1, the J gene TRBJ1-2, with 10 bases lining up with TRBD1. The sequenced sample was peripheral blood. The source is a woman aged 80 or over with acute or convalescent COVID-19. CDR3 amino acids: CSASRQGAVGYTF. The CDR3, as DNA: TGCAGTGCTAGTAGACAGGGGGCTGTTGGCTACACCTTC.